The text below deals with one TCR beta chain. Sequencing was performed with immunoSEQ multiplex PCR; in TCRdb, only in-frame clones are kept and a portion is missing. In the table there are about 190,000 clones, less than 85% of which are singletons. The sample originates from a study of blood T cell repertoires in COVID-19. The TCR originated in a woman aged 25-40 years who had recovered from COVID-19. The sequenced material came from PBMCs or T cells enriched from blood (not recorded which).

This CDR3 reads CSVPETGEAFF. CDR3 sequence (DNA): TGCAGCGTCCCCGAGACAGGGGAAGCTTTCTTT. The rearrangement uses TRBV29-1 and TRBJ1-1, with 7 bases fitting TRBD1. CDR1 SQVTM and CDR2 ANQGSEA come from the germline V gene. The CDR3 is 11 residues long. V shed 6 bases and J 8 bases; nucleotides not matched to a gene: 6.